The 29 T cell receptor beta chains reported below all come from one sample, sequenced in a study of blood T cell repertoires in COVID-19. The data were produced by immunoSEQ multiplex PCR, yet TCRdb's version contains in-frame clones alone and is incomplete. The sample includes roughly 150,000 clones, 65% to 85% seen only once; the top ten take more than 7%. Sequenced input: peripheral blood. The receptors come from a human donor in a cohort sampled during active COVID-19.

This clone has only a few counts. The J gene is TRBJ2-3, the V gene TRBV7-2; 11 bases align to TRBD2. The CDR3 is made up of 17 amino acids. J lost 2 bases, V lost 5 bases, and 9 bases had no gene match. The germline CDR1 and CDR2 sequences are SGHTA and FQGNSA. This chain's CDR3 is CASSPRLAGFDTDTQYF. In DNA form, the CDR3 reads TGTGCCAGCAGCCCCCGACTAGCGGGGTTCGACACAGATACGCAGTATTTT.

The chain uses TRBV18 and TRBJ1-1; unclear D gene. In germline, CDR1 is KGHSH, CDR2 LQKENI. The V and J ends lost 2 bases and 10 bases respectively, with 8 bases between them. The length of the CDR3 is 11 residues. The CDR3 reads CASSPGEGAFF. The DNA for the CDR3 is TGTGCCAGCTCACCAGGGGAGGGAGCTTTCTTT.

This clone was seen more than once but under ten times. The rearrangement uses TRBV11-2 and TRBJ2-1, with 9 bases lining up with TRBD1. J was trimmed by 6 bases and V by 5 bases; bases with no gene match: 8. The CDR3 length is 15 residues. Germline CDR1 SGHAT, CDR2 FQNNGV. CDR3 nucleotides: TGTGCCAGCAGCACCGCCGGGACAGGGTCCAATGAGCAGTTCTTC. Translation: CASSTAGTGSNEQFF. The whole variable domain, remainder taken from reference TRBV11-2 and TRBJ2-1, is EAGVAQSPRYKIIEKRQSVAFWCNPISGHATLYWYQQILGQGPKLLIQFQNNGVVDDSQLPKDRFSAERLKGVDSTLKIQPAKLEDSAVYLCASSTAGTGSNEQFFGPGTRLTVL.

The chain joins TRBV10-2 to TRBJ2-7, with D possibly matching TRBD2 (5 bases). The CDR3 has 14 amino acids. Trimming removed 5 bases at V and 0 bases at J, with 11 bases between. CDR1 is WSHSY, CDR2 SAAADI, per germline. The CDR3 reads CASSTTSSSYEQYF. The CDR3 nucleotides are TGCGCCAGCAGTACCACTAGTAGCTCCTACGAGCAGTACTTC.

The chain recombines TRBV7-9 with TRBJ1-4; possible D gene TRBD1, 5 bases. The V end was cut by 5 bases, the J end by 1 base, with 11 bases between. The CDR3 extends over 15 amino acids. CDR1 SEHNR and CDR2 FQNEAQ come from the germline V gene (reference sequence). The CDR3 nucleotides are TGTGCCAGCAGCCGGAGGGGAGAAACTAATGAAAAACTGTTTTTT. Translating gives CASSRRGETNEKLFF.

The chain has TRBV5-1 and TRBJ2-6; tentatively, D is TRBD1 (8 bases). The CDR3 is 17 amino acids. The ends were cut back, 4 bases at V and 4 bases at J, with 18 bases in the middle. Germline-derived CDR1 and CDR2 are SGHRS and YFSETQ. The CDR3 nucleotides read TGCGCCAGCAGCATAGACAGGGGAGGGTTCGGGGCCAACGTCCTGACTTTC. Translated: CASSIDRGGFGANVLTF.

The chain joins TRBV7-2 to TRBJ1-1; weak D call: TRBD1 (5 bases). V lost 3 bases and J lost 4, with 15 bases in between. The CDR3 has 15 residues. CDR1 and CDR2 from the germline V gene are SGHTA and FQGNSA. Here the CDR3 DNA reads TGTGCCAGCAGCTTGGCCCTTACCGGGGGCACTGAAGCTTTCTTT. This encodes CASSLALTGGTEAFF.

The chain has TRBV6-6 and TRBJ2-7; tentatively, D is TRBD1 (6 bases). The CDR3 runs 11 residues. Trimming left V 7 bases short and J 6 bases short, with 10 bases between. Germline V gene lookup returns CDR1 MNHNY and CDR2 SVGAGI (reference sequence). The chain's CDR3 is CASTTGIEQYF. The CDR3 coding sequence is TGTGCCAGCACCACAGGGATCGAGCAGTACTTC.

The chain uses TRBV7-9 and TRBJ2-7, with 7 bases fitting TRBD1. Germline V gene sequence: CDR1 SEHNR, CDR2 FQNEAQ (reference sequence). The CDR3 is made up of 17 amino acids. Trimming cost V 7 bases and J 4 bases; bases outside gene matches: 19. The DNA of the CDR3 is TGTGCCAGCAATCCATTCACAGGGGCGGTTGGTTATTACGAGCAGTACTTC. Encoded protein: CASNPFTGAVGYYEQYF.

The rearrangement uses TRBV2 and TRBJ2-1, with 7 bases that match TRBD1. Per the germline V gene, CDR1 is SNHLY and CDR2 is FYNNEI. The CDR3 is 13 residues long. J lost 0 bases, V lost 8 bases, and 1 base had no gene match. The DNA for the CDR3 is TGTGCCAGCCGGGACAGCTCCTACAATGAGCAGTTCTTC. Residues: CASRDSSYNEQFF. Filled out from reference TRBV2 and TRBJ2-1, the complete variable domain reads EPEVTQTPSHQVTQMGQEVILRCVPISNHLYFYWYRQILGQKVEFLVSFYNNEISEKSEIFDDQFSVERPDGSNFTLKIRSTKLEDSAMYFCASRDSSYNEQFFGPGTRLTVL.

The V call is TRBV3-1 (or the pseudogene TRBV3-2), the J call TRBJ1-4; perhaps TRBD1 as D (6 bases). Trimming stripped 6 bases from V and 7 bases from J, with 21 bases between. Germline V gene data show CDR1 as LGHDT and CDR2 as YNNKEL (reference sequence). The CDR3 covers 16 residues. CDR3 in amino acids: CASRQQGGRVSEKLFF. The CDR3 coding sequence is TGTGCCAGCAGACAACAGGGAGGGCGAGTCAGTGAAAAACTGTTTTTT.

CDR3 DNA sequence: TGTGCCAGCAGCTTAGGGGACAGGGATACCTACGAGCAGTACTTC. It is translated as CASSLGDRDTYEQYF. This chain uses TRBV11-1 with TRBJ2-7, with 9 bases lining up with TRBD1. Germline assignment: CDR1 SGHAT and CDR2 FQDESV (reference sequence). Unmatched junction bases numbered 3, after V lost 1 base and J lost 2 bases. CDR3 length: 15 amino acids.

This clone was seen a single time. The chain links TRBV5-6 to TRBJ2-1, with D possibly TRBD2 on 6 matching bases. The CDR3 is 14 amino acids. Germline-derived CDR1 and CDR2 are SGHDT and YYEEEE. V lost 3 bases to trimming and J lost 4 bases, with 11 bases between them. The CDR3 nucleotides read TGTGCCAGCAGCTCCGGACTATCATACAATGAGCAGTTCTTC. Protein sequence: CASSSGLSYNEQFF.

The CDR3 bases are TGTGCCAGCAGTTTACCAGACAGGGCAAAAAACATTCAGTACTTC. Protein sequence: CASSLPDRAKNIQYF. The rearrangement joins TRBV28 to TRBJ2-4, with TRBD1 matching over 7 bases. Germline-derived CDR1 and CDR2 are MDHEN and SYDVKM. V trimming: 2 bases; J trimming: 4 bases; junction bases outside the gene matches: 5. The CDR3 loop spans 15 amino acids.

As DNA, the CDR3 is TGTGCCAGCAGCTTTGGTCGGCAGGTAGGAGAAAAACTGTTTTTT. Its translation is CASSFGRQVGEKLFF. The chain links TRBV12-1 to TRBJ1-4; the table's D call TRBD1 went unverified against the DNA. TRBV12-1 is a known pseudogene. There are 15 residues in the CDR3.

The chain uses TRBV5-1 and TRBJ2-1, with 9 bases fitting TRBD2. CDR1 is SGHRS, CDR2 YFSETQ, per germline. CDR3 size: 15 residues. Trimming cost V 4 bases and J 5 bases; bases outside gene matches: 7. CDR3 nucleotide sequence: TGCGCCAGCAGCCCGCGGGGGGGCCTGAACAATGAGCAGTTCTTC. Its protein is CASSPRGGLNNEQFF.

This clone has just a few counts. The V gene is TRBV29-1, the J gene TRBJ1-1, with D possibly TRBD1 on 5 matching bases. This CDR3 region has 15 residues. CDR1 is SQVTM, CDR2 ANQGSEA, per germline. Trimming removed 7 bases from V and 0 bases from J, with 18 bases in between. CDR3 region: CSARQIVAMNTEAFF. The CDR3 DNA reads as TGCAGCGCCAGACAGATCGTAGCCATGAACACTGAAGCTTTCTTT.

This rearrangement joins TRBV18 to TRBJ2-1; maybe TRBD1 (7 bases). CDR3 length: 15 residues. Germline V gene data show CDR1 as KGHSH and CDR2 as LQKENI. The V and J ends lost 2 bases and 8 bases respectively, with 16 bases between them. CDR3 DNA sequence: TGTGCCAGCTCACCAACGCCAGGGGGGTCCCATGAGCAGTTCTTC. Residues: CASSPTPGGSHEQFF.

The rearrangement links TRBV6-5 to TRBJ1-4; 8 bases are a match to TRBD1. Germline loops: CDR1 MNHEY, CDR2 SVGAGI. J lost 2 bases, V lost 0 bases, and 2 bases had no gene match. This CDR3 is 16 amino acids long. CDR3 sequence (DNA): TGTGCCAGCAGTTACTCTCGGACAGGGACTAATGAAAAACTGTTTTTT. As protein: CASSYSRTGTNEKLFF.

The chain joins TRBV6-6 to TRBJ1-4; D unresolved. This CDR3 is built from 13 residues. Germline V gene sequence: CDR1 MNHNY, CDR2 SVGAGI (reference sequence). Trimming took off 8 bases at V and 6 bases at J, with 13 bases between the two ends. The CDR3 is CASGRDIDEKLFF. CDR3 nucleotide sequence: TGTGCCAGCGGCCGTGACATTGATGAAAAACTGTTTTTT.

The DNA of the CDR3 is TGTGCCAGCAGTTTGTTCGGCACTGAAGCTTTCTTT. It is translated as CASSLFGTEAFF. The chain carries TRBV12-3 or TRBV12-4 and TRBJ1-1; unclear D gene. V gave up 3 bases and J gave up 4 bases, with 6 bases separating them. The CDR3 is 12 residues long.

This sequence joins TRBV3-1 (or the pseudogene TRBV3-2) and TRBJ1-4; D gene uncertain. The CDR3 is 15 amino acids. Trimming left V 0 bases short and J 3 bases short, with 8 bases between. Germline loops: CDR1 LGHDT, CDR2 YNNKEL (reference sequence). The CDR3 DNA follows: TGTGCCAGCAGCCAAGAGCTGGGCTCTAATGAAAAACTGTTTTTT. Amino acids: CASSQELGSNEKLFF.

The chain carries TRBV7-6 and TRBJ2-5; tentatively, D is TRBD1 (6 bases). This CDR3 has 12 amino acids. CDR1 is SGHVS, CDR2 FNYEAQ, per germline. V gave up 5 bases and J gave up 5 bases, with 9 bases separating them. The CDR3 loop is CASSGQTETQYF. The DNA of the CDR3 is TGTGCCAGCAGCGGACAGACGGAGACCCAGTACTTC.

The chain joins TRBV15 to TRBJ2-7; TRBD2 matches 7 bases. CDR3 length: 17 residues. J lost 2 bases, V lost 1 base, and 11 bases had no gene match. Germline V gene data show CDR1 as LNHNV and CDR2 as YYDKDF (reference sequence). The CDR3 DNA is TGTGCCACCAGCAGAGGGTTAAATGCGGGGGAGGCCTACGAGCAGTACTTC. Translation: CATSRGLNAGEAYEQYF. Looking up the rest from reference TRBV15 and TRBJ2-7 gives the full variable domain: DAMVIQNPRYQVTQFGKPVTLSCSQTLNHNVMYWYQQKSSQAPKLLFHYYDKDFNNEADTPDNFQSRRPNTSFCFLDIRSPGLGDTAMYLCATSRGLNAGEAYEQYFGPGTRLTVT.

Details on this clone: In the same sample, other DNA sequences code for this CDR3. This chain uses TRBV5-1 with TRBJ2-5; D is perhaps TRBD2 (6 bases). Looked up from germline, CDR1 is SGHRS and CDR2 is YFSETQ. With 0 bases removed from V and 4 bases from J, the gap between germline ends came to 7 bases. CDR3 length: 13 amino acids. The CDR3: CASSLAGGETQYF. CDR3 in DNA: TGCGCCAGCAGCTTGGCCGGGGGAGAGACCCAGTACTTC.

The chain links TRBV7-6 to TRBJ2-5; 13 nucleotides align to TRBD2. V was clipped by 5 bases and J by 5 bases; unmatched bases: 14. CDR3 size: 18 residues. From germline, CDR1 is SGHVS and CDR2 FNYEAQ. The CDR3 loop is CASSRDIGLAGALETQYF. The DNA for the CDR3 is TGTGCCAGCAGCCGCGATATAGGACTAGCGGGGGCCTTGGAGACCCAGTACTTC.

The chain has TRBV7-9 and TRBJ2-2, with TRBD1 matching 10 bases. The trim removed 1 base at V and 9 bases at J, leaving 5 bases unmatched. CDR1 is SEHNR, CDR2 FQNEAQ, per germline (reference sequence). The CDR3 covers 15 residues. The CDR3 DNA is TGTGCCAGCAGCTTAGTCGGGACAGGGGTTTGGGAGCTGTTTTTT. It translates to CASSLVGTGVWELFF.

In its sample, this clone was seen a few times. The gene calls are TRBV28 and TRBJ1-6; D possibly corresponds to TRBD1 (6 bases). V lost 6 bases and J 0 bases, leaving 18 bases between the germline ends. Germline V gene lookup returns CDR1 MDHEN and CDR2 SYDVKM. This CDR3 has 18 amino acids. The CDR3, as DNA: TGTGCCAGCAGAGGATTCGGACAGTTGAGCTCCTATAATTCACCCCTCCACTTT. It specifies CASRGFGQLSSYNSPLHF.

The J gene is TRBJ1-5, the V gene TRBV5-1, with TRBD1 matching over 8 bases. Losses at the gene ends were 0 bases for V and 1 base for J; bases not matched to a gene: 12. The CDR3 covers 19 residues. The germline CDR1 and CDR2 sequences are SGHRS and YFSETQ. CDR3 nucleotides: TGCGCCAGCAGCTTGGGGCCGGGCAGGGGGCGCGGGAGCAATCAGCCCCAGCATTTT. This gives the protein CASSLGPGRGRGSNQPQHF.